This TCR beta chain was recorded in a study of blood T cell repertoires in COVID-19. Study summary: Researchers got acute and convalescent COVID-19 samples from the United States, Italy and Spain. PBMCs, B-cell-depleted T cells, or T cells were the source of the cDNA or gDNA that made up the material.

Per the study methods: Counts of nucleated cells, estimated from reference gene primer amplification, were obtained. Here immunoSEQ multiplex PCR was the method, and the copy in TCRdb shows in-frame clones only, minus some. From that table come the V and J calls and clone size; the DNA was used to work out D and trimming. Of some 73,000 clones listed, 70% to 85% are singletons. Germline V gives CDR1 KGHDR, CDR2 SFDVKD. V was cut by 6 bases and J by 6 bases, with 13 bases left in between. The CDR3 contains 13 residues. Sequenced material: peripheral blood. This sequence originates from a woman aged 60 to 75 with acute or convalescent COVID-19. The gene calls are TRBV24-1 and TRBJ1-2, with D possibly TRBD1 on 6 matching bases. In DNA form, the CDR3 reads TGTGCCACCAGTACTATGGGGGCCCATGGCTACACCTTC. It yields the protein CATSTMGAHGYTF.